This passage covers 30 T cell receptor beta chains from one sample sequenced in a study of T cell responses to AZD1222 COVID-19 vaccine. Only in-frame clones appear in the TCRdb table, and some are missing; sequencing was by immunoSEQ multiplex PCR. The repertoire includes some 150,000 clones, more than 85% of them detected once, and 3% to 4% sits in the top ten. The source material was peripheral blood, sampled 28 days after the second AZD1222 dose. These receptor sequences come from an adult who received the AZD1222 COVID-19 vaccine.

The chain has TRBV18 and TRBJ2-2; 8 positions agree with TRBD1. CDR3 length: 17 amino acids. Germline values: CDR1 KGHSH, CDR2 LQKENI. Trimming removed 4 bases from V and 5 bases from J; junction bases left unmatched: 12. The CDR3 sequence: CASSLVENRGTTGELFF. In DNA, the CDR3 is TGTGCCAGCTCACTCGTCGAAAACAGGGGGACAACCGGGGAGCTGTTTTTT.

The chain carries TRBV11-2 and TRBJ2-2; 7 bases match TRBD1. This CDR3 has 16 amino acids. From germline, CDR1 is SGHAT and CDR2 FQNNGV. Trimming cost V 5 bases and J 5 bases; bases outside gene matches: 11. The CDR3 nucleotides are TGTGCCAGCAGCCCCCAGGGGACAGTGGTAACCGGGGAGCTGTTTTTT. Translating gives CASSPQGTVVTGELFF.

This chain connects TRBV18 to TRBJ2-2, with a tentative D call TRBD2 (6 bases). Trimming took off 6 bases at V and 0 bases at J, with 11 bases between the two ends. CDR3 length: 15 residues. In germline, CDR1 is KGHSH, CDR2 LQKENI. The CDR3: CASSSRDSNTGELFF. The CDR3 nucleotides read TGTGCCAGCTCGTCCCGGGACTCGAACACCGGGGAGCTGTTTTTT.

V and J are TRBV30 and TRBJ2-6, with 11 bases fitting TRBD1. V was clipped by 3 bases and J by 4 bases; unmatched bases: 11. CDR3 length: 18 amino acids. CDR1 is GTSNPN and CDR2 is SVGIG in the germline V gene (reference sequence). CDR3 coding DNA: TGTGCCTGGAGCCGATCCCGGACAGGGGGCCTCGGGGCCAACGTCCTGACTTTC. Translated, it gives CAWSRSRTGGLGANVLTF.

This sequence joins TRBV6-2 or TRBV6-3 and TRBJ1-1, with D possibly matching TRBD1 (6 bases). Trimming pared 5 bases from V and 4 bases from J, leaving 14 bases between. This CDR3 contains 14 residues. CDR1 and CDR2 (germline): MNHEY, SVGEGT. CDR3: CASSPGEWGTEAFF. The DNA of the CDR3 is TGTGCCAGCAGTCCAGGGGAATGGGGCACTGAAGCTTTCTTT.

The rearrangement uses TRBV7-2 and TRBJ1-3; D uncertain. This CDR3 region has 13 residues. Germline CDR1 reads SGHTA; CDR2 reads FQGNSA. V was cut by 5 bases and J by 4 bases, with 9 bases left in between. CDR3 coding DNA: TGTGCCAGCAGCCCACACACGGGAAACACCATATATTTT. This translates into CASSPHTGNTIYF.

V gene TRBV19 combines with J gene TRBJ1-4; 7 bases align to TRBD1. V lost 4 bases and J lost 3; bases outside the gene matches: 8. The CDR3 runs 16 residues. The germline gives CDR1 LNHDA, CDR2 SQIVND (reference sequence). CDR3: CASSNPSGQPNEKLFF. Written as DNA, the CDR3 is TGTGCCAGTAGTAACCCATCGGGACAGCCTAATGAAAAACTGTTTTTT.

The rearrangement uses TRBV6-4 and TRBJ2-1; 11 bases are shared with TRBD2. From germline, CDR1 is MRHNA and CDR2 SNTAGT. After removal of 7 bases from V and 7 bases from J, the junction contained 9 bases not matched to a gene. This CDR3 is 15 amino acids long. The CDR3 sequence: CASKSLAGAQNEQFF. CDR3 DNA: TGTGCCAGCAAATCACTAGCGGGGGCCCAAAATGAGCAGTTCTTC.

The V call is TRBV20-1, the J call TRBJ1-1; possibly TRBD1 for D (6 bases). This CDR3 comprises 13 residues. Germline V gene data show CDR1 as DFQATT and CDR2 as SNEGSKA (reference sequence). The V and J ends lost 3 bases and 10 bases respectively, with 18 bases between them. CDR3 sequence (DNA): TGCAGTGCTAGTTTGGGGGGCTCCCTAGGAGCTTTCTTT. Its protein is CSASLGGSLGAFF.

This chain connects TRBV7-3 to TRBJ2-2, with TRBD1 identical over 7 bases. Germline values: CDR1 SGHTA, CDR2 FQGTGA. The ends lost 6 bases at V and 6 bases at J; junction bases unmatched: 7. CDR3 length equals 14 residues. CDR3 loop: CASRSRDRSGELFF. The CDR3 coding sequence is TGTGCCAGCAGGTCTCGGGACAGATCCGGGGAGCTGTTTTTT.

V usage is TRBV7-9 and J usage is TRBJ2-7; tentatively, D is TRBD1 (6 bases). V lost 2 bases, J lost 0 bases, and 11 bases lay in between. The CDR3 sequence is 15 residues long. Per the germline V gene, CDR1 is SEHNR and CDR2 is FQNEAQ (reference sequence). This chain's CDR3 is CASSLKDRSSYEQYF. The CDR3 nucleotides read TGTGCCAGCAGCTTAAAAGACAGGAGCTCCTACGAGCAGTACTTC.

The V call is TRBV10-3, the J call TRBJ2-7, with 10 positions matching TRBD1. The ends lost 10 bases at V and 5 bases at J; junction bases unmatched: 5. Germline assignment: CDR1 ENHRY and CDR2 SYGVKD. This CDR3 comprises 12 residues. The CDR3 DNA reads TGTGCCAGCGGGACAGGGGTTAACGAGCAGTACTTC. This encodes CASGTGVNEQYF.

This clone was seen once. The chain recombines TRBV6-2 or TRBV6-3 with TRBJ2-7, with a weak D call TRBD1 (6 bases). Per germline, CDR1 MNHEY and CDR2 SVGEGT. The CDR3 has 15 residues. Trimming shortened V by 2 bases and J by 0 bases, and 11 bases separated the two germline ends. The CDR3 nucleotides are TGTGCCAGCAGTTACCACAGGGAAGCCTCCTACGAGCAGTACTTC. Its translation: CASSYHREASYEQYF.

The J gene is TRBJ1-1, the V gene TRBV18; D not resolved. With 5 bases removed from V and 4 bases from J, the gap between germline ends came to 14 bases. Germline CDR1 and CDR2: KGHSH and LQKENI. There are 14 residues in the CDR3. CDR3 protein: CASSSLPEGTEAFF. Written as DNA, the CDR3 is TGTGCCAGCTCATCTTTACCGGAGGGCACTGAAGCTTTCTTT.

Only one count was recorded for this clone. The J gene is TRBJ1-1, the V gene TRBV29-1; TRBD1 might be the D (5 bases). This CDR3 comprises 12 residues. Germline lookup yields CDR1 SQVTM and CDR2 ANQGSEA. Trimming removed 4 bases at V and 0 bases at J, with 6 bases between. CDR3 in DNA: TGCAGCGTTGGACAGATGAACACTGAAGCTTTCTTT. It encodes CSVGQMNTEAFF.

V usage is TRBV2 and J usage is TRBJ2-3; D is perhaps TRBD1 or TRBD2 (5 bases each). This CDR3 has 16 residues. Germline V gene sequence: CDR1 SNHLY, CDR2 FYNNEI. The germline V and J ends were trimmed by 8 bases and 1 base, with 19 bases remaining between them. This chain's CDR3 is CASLELGVGGTDTQYF. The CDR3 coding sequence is TGTGCCAGCTTGGAGCTGGGAGTGGGGGGCACAGATACGCAGTATTTT. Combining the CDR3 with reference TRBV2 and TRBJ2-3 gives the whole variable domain EPEVTQTPSHQVTQMGQEVILRCVPISNHLYFYWYRQILGQKVEFLVSFYNNEISEKSEIFDDQFSVERPDGSNFTLKIRSTKLEDSAMYFCASLELGVGGTDTQYFGPGTRLTVL.

The CDR3 is CSVGTSSSYEQYF. CDR3 DNA: TGCAGCGTTGGTACTTCGAGCTCCTACGAGCAGTACTTC. The chain links TRBV29-1 to TRBJ2-7, with D unresolved. V lost 4 bases, J lost 0 bases, and 10 bases lay in between. The CDR3 loop spans 13 amino acids. Germline V gives CDR1 SQVTM, CDR2 ANQGSEA.

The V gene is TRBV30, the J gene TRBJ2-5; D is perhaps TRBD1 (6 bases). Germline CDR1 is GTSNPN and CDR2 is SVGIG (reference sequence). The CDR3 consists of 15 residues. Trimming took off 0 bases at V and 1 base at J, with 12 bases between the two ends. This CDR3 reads CAWSVLGQLQETQYF. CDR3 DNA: TGTGCCTGGAGTGTACTCGGACAGCTCCAAGAGACCCAGTACTTC.

DNA of the CDR3: TGTGCCGGGTGGGACAGGCAACTCGGCTACACCTTC. This sequence encodes CAGWDRQLGYTF. The chain uses TRBV28 and TRBJ1-2; 8 bases agree with TRBD1. The CDR3 extends over 12 amino acids. J was trimmed by 8 bases and V by 11 bases; bases with no gene match: 10. From germline, CDR1 is MDHEN and CDR2 SYDVKM.

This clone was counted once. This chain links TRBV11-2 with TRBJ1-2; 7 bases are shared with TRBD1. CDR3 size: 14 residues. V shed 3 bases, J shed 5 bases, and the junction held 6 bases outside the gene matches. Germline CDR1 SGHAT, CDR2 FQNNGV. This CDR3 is CASSFRGQPYGYTF. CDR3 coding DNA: TGTGCCAGCAGCTTTCGGGGACAGCCTTATGGCTACACCTTC.

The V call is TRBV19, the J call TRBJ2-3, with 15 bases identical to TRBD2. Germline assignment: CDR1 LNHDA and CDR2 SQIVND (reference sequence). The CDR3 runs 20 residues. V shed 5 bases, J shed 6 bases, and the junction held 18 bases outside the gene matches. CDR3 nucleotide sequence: TGTGCCAGTAGTCGACCGGGACTAGCGGGAGGTCCCGGCACAAAGGATACGCAGTATTTT. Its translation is CASSRPGLAGGPGTKDTQYF.

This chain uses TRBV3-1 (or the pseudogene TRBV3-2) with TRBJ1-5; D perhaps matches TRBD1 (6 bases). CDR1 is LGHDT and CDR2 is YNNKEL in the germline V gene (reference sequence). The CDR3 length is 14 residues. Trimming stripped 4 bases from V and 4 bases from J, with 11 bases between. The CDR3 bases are TGTGCCAGCAGCCCAGGGGTTCGGAATCAGCCCCAGCATTTT. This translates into CASSPGVRNQPQHF.

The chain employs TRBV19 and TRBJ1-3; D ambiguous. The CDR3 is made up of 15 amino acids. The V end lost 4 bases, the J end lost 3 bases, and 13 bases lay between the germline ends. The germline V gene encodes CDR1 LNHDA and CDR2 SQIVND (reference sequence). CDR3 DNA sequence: TGTGCCAGTAGTAGGACCAGGTCGTTTGGAAACACCATATATTTT. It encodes CASSRTRSFGNTIYF.

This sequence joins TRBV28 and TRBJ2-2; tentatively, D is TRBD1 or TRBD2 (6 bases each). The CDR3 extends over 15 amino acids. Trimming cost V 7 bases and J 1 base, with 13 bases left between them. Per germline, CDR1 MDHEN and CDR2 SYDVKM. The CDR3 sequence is CASIQGTRNTGELFF. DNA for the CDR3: TGTGCCAGCATCCAGGGGACTCGGAACACCGGGGAGCTGTTTTTT.

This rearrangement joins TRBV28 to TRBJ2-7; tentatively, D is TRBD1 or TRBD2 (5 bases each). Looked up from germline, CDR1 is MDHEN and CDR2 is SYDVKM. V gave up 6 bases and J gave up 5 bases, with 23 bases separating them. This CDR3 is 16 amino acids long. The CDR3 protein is CASRPPPRGLSHEQYF. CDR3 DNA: TGTGCCAGCAGACCGCCCCCTCGGGGCCTGAGCCACGAGCAGTACTTC.

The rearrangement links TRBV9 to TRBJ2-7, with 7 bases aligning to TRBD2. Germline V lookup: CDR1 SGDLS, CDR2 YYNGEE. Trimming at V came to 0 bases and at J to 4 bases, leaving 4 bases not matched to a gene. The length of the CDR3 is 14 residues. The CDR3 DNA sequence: TGTGCCAGCAGCGTAGGTGGGGGGGGTTACGAGCAGTACTTC. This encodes CASSVGGGGYEQYF.

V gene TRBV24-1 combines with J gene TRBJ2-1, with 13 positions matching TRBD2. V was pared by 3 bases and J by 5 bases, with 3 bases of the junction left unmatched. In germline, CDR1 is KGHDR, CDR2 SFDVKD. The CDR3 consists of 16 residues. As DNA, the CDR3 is TGTGCCACCAGTGATCAAGGGACTAGCGGGAACAATGAGCAGTTCTTC. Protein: CATSDQGTSGNNEQFF.

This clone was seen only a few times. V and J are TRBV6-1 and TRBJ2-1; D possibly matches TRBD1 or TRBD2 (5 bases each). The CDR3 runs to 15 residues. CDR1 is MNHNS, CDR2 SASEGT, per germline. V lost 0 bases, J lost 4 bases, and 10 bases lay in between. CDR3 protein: CASSEARDRYNEQFF. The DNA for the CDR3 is TGTGCCAGCAGTGAAGCTAGGGACCGATACAATGAGCAGTTCTTC.

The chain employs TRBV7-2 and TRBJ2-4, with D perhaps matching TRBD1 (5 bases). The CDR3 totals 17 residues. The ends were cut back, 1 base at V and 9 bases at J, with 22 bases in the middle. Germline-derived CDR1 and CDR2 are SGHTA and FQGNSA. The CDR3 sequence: CASSLGPAAGRRGIQYF. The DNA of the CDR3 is TGTGCCAGCAGCTTAGGGCCCGCCGCAGGGCGAAGGGGCATTCAGTACTTC.

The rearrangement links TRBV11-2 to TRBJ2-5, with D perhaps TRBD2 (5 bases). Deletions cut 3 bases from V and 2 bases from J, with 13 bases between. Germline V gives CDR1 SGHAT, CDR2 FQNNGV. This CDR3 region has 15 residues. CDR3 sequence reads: CASSLGSLGQETQYF. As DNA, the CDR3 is TGTGCCAGCAGCTTGGGGAGCCTCGGGCAAGAGACCCAGTACTTC.